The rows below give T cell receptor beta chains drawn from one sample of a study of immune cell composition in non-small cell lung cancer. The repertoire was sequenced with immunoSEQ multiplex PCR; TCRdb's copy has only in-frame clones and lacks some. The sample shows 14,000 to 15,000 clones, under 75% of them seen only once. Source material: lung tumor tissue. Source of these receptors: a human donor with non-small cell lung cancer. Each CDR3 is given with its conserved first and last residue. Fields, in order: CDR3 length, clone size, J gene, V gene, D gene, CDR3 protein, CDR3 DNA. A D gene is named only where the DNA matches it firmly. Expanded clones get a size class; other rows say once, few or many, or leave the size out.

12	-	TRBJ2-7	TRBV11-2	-	CASSFSLYEQYF	TGTGCCAGCAGCTTTTCACTCTACGAGCAGTACTTC
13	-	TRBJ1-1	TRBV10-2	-	CASSDLRRTEAFF	TGCGCCAGCAGTGATCTGCGGCGAACTGAAGCTTTCTTT
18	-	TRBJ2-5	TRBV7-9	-	CASSPPLIGQLKKETQYF	TGTGCCAGCAGCCCCCCCCTCATCGGACAGCTTAAAAAAGAGACCCAGTACTTC
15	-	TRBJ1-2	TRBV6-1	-	CASSEWAHVGYGYTF	TGTGCCAGCAGTGAATGGGCCCACGTGGGCTATGGCTACACCTTC
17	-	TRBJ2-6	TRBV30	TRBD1	CAWSLGGAGAGANVLTF	TGTGCCTGGAGTTTAGGGGGCGCAGGCGCCGGGGCCAACGTCCTGACTTTC
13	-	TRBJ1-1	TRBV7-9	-	CASSVRQAREAFF	TGTGCCAGCAGCGTCCGACAGGCTCGAGAAGCTTTCTTT
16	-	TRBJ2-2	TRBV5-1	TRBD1	CASSSSADRGAGELFF	TGCGCCAGCAGCAGCAGTGCGGACAGGGGGGCCGGGGAGCTGTTTTTT
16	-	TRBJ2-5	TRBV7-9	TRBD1	CASSLGVGQGRETQYF	TGTGCCAGCAGCTTAGGAGTGGGACAGGGAAGAGAGACCCAGTACTTC
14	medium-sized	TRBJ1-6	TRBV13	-	CASSIHRGFSPLHF	TGTGCCAGCAGCATACATCGTGGCTTCTCACCCCTCCACTTT
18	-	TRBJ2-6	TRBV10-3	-	CAISERAGGGSGANVLTF	TGTGCCATCAGTGAGAGGGCAGGGGGAGGCTCTGGGGCCAACGTCCTGACTTTC
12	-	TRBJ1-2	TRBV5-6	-	CASSFGVYGYTF	TGTGCCAGCAGCTTTGGAGTCTATGGCTACACCTTC
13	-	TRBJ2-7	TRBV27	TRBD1	CASQRTGGYEQYF	TGTGCCAGCCAGCGGACAGGGGGGTACGAGCAGTACTTC
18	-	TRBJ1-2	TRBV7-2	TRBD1	CASSFRGGNRGSNYGYTF	TGTGCCAGCAGCTTCCGAGGGGGAAACAGGGGATCTAACTATGGCTACACCTTC
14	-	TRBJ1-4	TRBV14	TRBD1	CASSLSGTGSKLFF	TGTGCCAGCAGCCTGTCCGGGACAGGGTCTAAACTGTTTTTT
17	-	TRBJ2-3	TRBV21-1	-	CASSNTSGETSTDTQYF	TGTGCCAGCAGTAATACTAGCGGGGAGACTAGCACAGATACGCAGTATTTT
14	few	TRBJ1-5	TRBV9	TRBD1	CASSADRVGQPQHF	TGTGCCAGCAGCGCCGACAGGGTGGGACAGCCCCAGCATTTT
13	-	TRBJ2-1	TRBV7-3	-	CASSIDRMNEQFF	TGTGCCAGCAGCATTGACAGGATGAATGAGCAGTTCTTC
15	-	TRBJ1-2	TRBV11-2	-	CASSPAGSQNYGYTF	TGTGCCAGCAGCCCCGCGGGCAGCCAGAACTATGGCTACACCTTC
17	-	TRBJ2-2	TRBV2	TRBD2	CASLPGLAGRTTGELFF	TGTGCCAGCCTACCGGGACTAGCGGGGCGTACCACCGGGGAGCTGTTTTTT
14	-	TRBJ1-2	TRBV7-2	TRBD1	CASRPGQGYYGYTF	TGTGCCAGCCGACCGGGACAGGGGTACTATGGCTACACCTTC
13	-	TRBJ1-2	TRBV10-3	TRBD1	CAISETGVYGYTF	TGTGCCATCAGCGAAACAGGGGTTTATGGCTACACCTTC
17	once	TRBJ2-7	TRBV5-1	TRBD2	CASSLVAGGPGAREQYF	TGCGCCAGCAGCTTGGTTGCGGGGGGGCCCGGGGCGCGGGAGCAGTACTTC
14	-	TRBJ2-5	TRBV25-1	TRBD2	CASSEPGGGETQYF	TGTGCCAGCAGTGAACCGGGCGGGGGGGAGACCCAGTACTTC
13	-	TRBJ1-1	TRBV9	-	CASSGDSYTEAFF	TGTGCCAGCAGCGGAGACAGCTACACTGAAGCTTTCTTT